Following are 27 T cell receptor beta chains from one sample sequenced in a study of graft-versus-host responses after intestinal transplantation (dated by TCRdb to about 2021). Intraepithelial and lamina propria lymphocytes were isolated from graft specimens using dithiothreitol, EDTA incubations and collagenase D digestion. Receptor libraries were prepared by the immunoSEQ multiplex PCR assay. This is the immuneACCESS table as TCRdb keeps it, with only in-frame sequences that have V and J called. A part of the clones is gone; compared with another copy, unresolved V genes explain less than half, and the rest is unexplained. The sample data list 4,000 to 5,500 clones, and more than 70% of these were observed just once. In total, the top ten clones hold around 7.8% of the sample. The input for sequencing was ileum tissue, taken 127 days after intestinal transplantation. The origin of the receptors is a human patient who received an intestinal transplant, so some T cells may come from the graft donor.

This sequence joins TRBV10-3 and TRBJ2-3; 10 bases map to TRBD1. Germline V CDR1 and CDR2: ENHRY, SYGVKD. The CDR3 is made up of 13 amino acids. V was pared by 8 bases and J by 1 base, with 0 bases of the junction left unmatched. The CDR3 DNA reads TGTGCCATCGGGACAGGGGGCACAGATACGCAGTATTTT. It specifies CAIGTGGTDTQYF.

This clone was seen just once. This sequence joins TRBV2 and TRBJ2-3, with 8 nucleotides matching TRBD1. The CDR3 sequence is 15 residues long. With 7 bases clipped from V and 0 bases from J, the junction kept 6 bases outside the gene matches. In germline, CDR1 is SNHLY, CDR2 FYNNEI. Here the CDR3 DNA reads TGTGCCAGCACCCGCCAGGGGGCAAGCACAGATACGCAGTATTTT. Its translation: CASTRQGASTDTQYF.

V is TRBV4-1 and J is TRBJ2-1; 12 nucleotides agree with TRBD2. CDR3 length equals 16 residues. CDR1 is MGHRA and CDR2 is YSYEKL in the germline V gene. V was clipped by 0 bases and J by 6 bases; unmatched bases: 3. The CDR3: CASSQDPSGRANEQFF. Here the CDR3 DNA reads TGCGCCAGCAGCCAAGACCCTAGCGGGAGGGCCAATGAGCAGTTCTTC.

The V call is TRBV6-6, the J call TRBJ2-2, with TRBD1 matching over 9 bases. CDR1 and CDR2 (germline): MNHNY, SVGAGI (reference sequence). CDR3 length equals 16 residues. V lost 0 bases to trimming and J lost 3 bases; unmatched junction nucleotides: 2. CDR3 sequence reads: CASSYSGQGHTGELFF. CDR3 sequence (DNA): TGTGCCAGCAGTTACTCGGGACAGGGCCACACCGGGGAGCTGTTTTTT.

The chain recombines TRBV6-6 with TRBJ2-1; 10 nucleotides match TRBD2. The germline gives CDR1 MNHNY, CDR2 SVGAGI (reference sequence). V was clipped by 2 bases and J by 8 bases; unmatched bases: 6. The CDR3 runs 15 residues. CDR3 in DNA: TGTGCCAGCAGTTACCCACCCGGGACTAGCGATGAGCAGTTCTTC. Its protein product is CASSYPPGTSDEQFF.

The chain carries TRBV7-6 and TRBJ2-3; D unresolved. The CDR3 runs to 16 residues. V was clipped by 3 bases and J by 0 bases, with 13 bases between them. From germline, CDR1 is SGHVS and CDR2 FNYEAQ. CDR3 bases: TGTGCCAGCAGCTTTGACTTCTCCACTAGCACAGATACGCAGTATTTT. It encodes CASSFDFSTSTDTQYF.

The V gene is TRBV30, the J gene TRBJ1-4, with D perhaps TRBD1 (5 bases). CDR3 length: 17 amino acids. V lost 1 base, J lost 0 bases, and 15 bases lay in between. CDR1 and CDR2 from the germline V gene are GTSNPN and SVGIG (reference sequence). This chain's CDR3 is CAWSGQSPGATNEKLFF. DNA of the CDR3: TGTGCCTGGAGTGGACAGTCCCCGGGGGCAACTAATGAAAAACTGTTTTTT.

The DNA for the CDR3 is TGTGCCAGCAGCTTAGAGGGAGGGGATGAGCAGTTCTTC. It codes for CASSLEGGDEQFF. The gene calls are TRBV7-9 and TRBJ2-1, with 7 bases lining up with TRBD2. The V and J ends lost 1 base and 8 bases, in that order; junction bases with no gene match: 2. The CDR3 runs 13 residues. Germline V CDR1 and CDR2: SEHNR, FQNEAQ (reference sequence).

The chain combines TRBV20-1 with TRBJ1-2, with unresolved D. Germline V gene data show CDR1 as DFQATT and CDR2 as SNEGSKA (reference sequence). V shed 3 bases and J shed 8 bases, with 10 bases lying between them. The CDR3 is made up of 11 amino acids. CDR3 bases: TGCAGTGCTAGGCCGGTTCTCGGCTACACCTTC. Residues: CSARPVLGYTF.

This clone has just a few counts. V gene TRBV19 combines with J gene TRBJ1-6, with D possibly being TRBD1 (6 bases). The CDR3 has 14 residues. The V end lost 7 bases, the J end lost 7 bases, and 14 bases lay between the germline ends. The germline gives CDR1 LNHDA, CDR2 SQIVND (reference sequence). In DNA, the CDR3 is TGTGCCAGTAATCGGCCAGGGGACAATTCACCCCTCCACTTT. Its translation is CASNRPGDNSPLHF. Drawing the rest from reference TRBV19 and TRBJ1-6, the complete variable domain is DGGITQSPKYLFRKEGQNVTLSCEQNLNHDAMYWYRQDPGQGLRLIYYSQIVNDFQKGDIAEGYSVSREKKESFPLTVTSAQKNPTAFYLCASNRPGDNSPLHFGNGTRLTVT.

CDR3 in amino acids: CASGEGQGGHNEQFF. DNA of the CDR3: TGTGCTAGTGGAGAGGGACAGGGTGGCCACAATGAGCAGTTCTTC. The rearrangement links TRBV12-5 to TRBJ2-1; 9 bases are a match to TRBD1. CDR1 and CDR2 (germline): LGHNT, FRNRAP. V lost 6 bases and J lost 5; bases outside the gene matches: 8. The CDR3 covers 15 residues. Full variable domain (remainder filled in from reference TRBV12-5 and TRBJ2-1): DARVTQTPRHKVTEMGQEVTMRCQPILGHNTVFWYRQTMMQGLELLAYFRNRAPLDDSGMPKDRFSAEMPDATLATLKIQPSEPRDSAVYFCASGEGQGGHNEQFFGPGTRLTVL.

The rearrangement joins TRBV5-1 to TRBJ2-5; 7 positions match TRBD1. J gave up 5 bases and V 4 bases, and 5 bases lay outside the gene matches. This CDR3 has 13 residues. CDR1 is SGHRS, CDR2 YFSETQ, per germline. The CDR3 protein is CASSQRRGETQYF. The CDR3 coding sequence is TGCGCCAGCAGCCAACGCAGGGGGGAGACCCAGTACTTC.

This clone was seen just once. The chain employs TRBV11-1 and TRBJ1-1, with TRBD1 identical over 8 bases. Unmatched junction bases numbered 4, after V lost 3 bases and J lost 4 bases. This CDR3 comprises 14 residues. The germline gives CDR1 SGHAT, CDR2 FQDESV (reference sequence). The CDR3 region has the DNA TGTGCCAGCAGCTTGGGCAGGGGGCCCACTGAAGCTTTCTTT. It specifies CASSLGRGPTEAFF.

The chain carries TRBV12-5 and TRBJ1-6; 8 nucleotides align to TRBD1. Germline V gives CDR1 LGHNT, CDR2 FRNRAP. V was pared by 1 base and J by 13 bases, with 3 bases of the junction left unmatched. The CDR3 consists of 13 residues. The CDR3 nucleotides read TGTGCTAGTGGTTTGGAGGACAGGGCCCCCCTCCACTTT. Encoded protein: CASGLEDRAPLHF.

V and J are TRBV25-1 and TRBJ2-1; 8 bases fit TRBD2. With V trimmed by 4 bases and J by 4 bases, 6 bases remained unmatched. The CDR3 length is 15 residues. From germline, CDR1 is MGHDK and CDR2 SYGVNS. CDR3 sequence: CASSGPLAGYNEQFF. The CDR3, as DNA: TGTGCCAGCAGTGGCCCTCTAGCGGGTTACAATGAGCAGTTCTTC.

V is TRBV9 and J is TRBJ1-5; a weak D match, TRBD1 (6 bases). The V and J ends lost 1 base and 5 bases respectively, with 13 bases between them. The CDR3 is 15 residues long. Germline CDR1 is SGDLS and CDR2 is YYNGEE. The CDR3 bases are TGTGCCAGCAGCGTACAGGACAGCCCTGATCAGCCCCAGCATTTT. Its protein product is CASSVQDSPDQPQHF.

This clone was observed a handful of times. This sequence joins TRBV10-1 and TRBJ2-5; the match to TRBD2 covers 8 bases. The J call could be wrong; TRBJ2-7 is a better fit for the DNA end. In germline, CDR1 is WNHNN, CDR2 SYGVQD (reference sequence). The CDR3 consists of 14 residues. In DNA form, the CDR3 reads TGCGCCAGCAGTGGAGAAGCGGGAGACTACGAGCAGTACTTC. This gives the protein CASSGEAGDYEQYF.

The rearrangement links TRBV6-1 to TRBJ1-1; D gene ambiguous. Deletions cut 5 bases from V and 1 base from J, with 11 bases between. CDR3 size: 14 residues. Germline V lookup: CDR1 MNHNS, CDR2 SASEGT. Here the CDR3 reads CASSPFRRNTEAFF. The CDR3 region has the DNA TGTGCCAGCAGTCCCTTCCGACGGAACACTGAAGCTTTCTTT.

The V and J genes are TRBV6-4 and TRBJ2-2, with D tentatively TRBD1 (6 bases). V lost 2 bases, J lost 4 bases, and 8 bases lay in between. CDR3 size: 14 residues. Germline V lookup: CDR1 MRHNA, CDR2 SNTAGT. The CDR3 DNA is TGTGCCAGCAGTGACGGGGGCTCCACCGGGGAGCTGTTTTTT. Residues: CASSDGGSTGELFF.

This sequence joins TRBV19 and TRBJ2-3; 10 bases fit TRBD2. Trimming removed 2 bases from V and 2 bases from J; junction bases left unmatched: 10. This CDR3 comprises 18 residues. Germline lookup yields CDR1 LNHDA and CDR2 SQIVND (reference sequence). The DNA of the CDR3 is TGTGCCAGTAGTATAAGTCGAGGACTAGCGGACGACACAGATACGCAGTATTTT. Protein sequence: CASSISRGLADDTDTQYF.

This chain joins TRBV19 and TRBJ2-5; 9 nucleotides line up with TRBD1. Germline-derived CDR1 and CDR2 are LNHDA and SQIVND (reference sequence). This CDR3 is built from 13 residues. After removal of 6 bases from V and 4 bases from J, the junction contained 3 bases not matched to a gene. The chain's CDR3 is CASRGTGRETQYF. In DNA form, the CDR3 reads TGTGCCAGTAGAGGGACAGGGCGAGAGACCCAGTACTTC.

J is TRBJ2-7 and V is TRBV4-2, with D possibly being TRBD2 (6 bases). This CDR3 is 15 amino acids long. Trimming cost V 0 bases and J 0 bases, with 9 bases left between them. The germline V gene has CDR1 LGHNA and CDR2 YNFKEQ. The DNA of the CDR3 is TGTGCCAGCAGCCAAGATCGGGGGAGCTCCTACGAGCAGTACTTC. This encodes CASSQDRGSSYEQYF.

The V call is TRBV7-6, the J call TRBJ2-5; 7 nucleotides match TRBD2. The assigned J gene may be wrong: the sequence end matches TRBJ2-7 better. The length of the CDR3 is 15 residues. Per germline, CDR1 SGHVS and CDR2 FNYEAQ. The CDR3: CASSFEAGRVYEQYF. The CDR3 DNA is TGTGCCAGCAGCTTTGAGGCAGGGAGGGTCTACGAGCAGTACTTC.

This chain connects TRBV6-1 to TRBJ1-1, with 11 bases identical to TRBD1. CDR1 is MNHNS, CDR2 SASEGT, per germline. The trim removed 6 bases at V and 4 bases at J, leaving 4 bases unmatched. The CDR3 runs 14 residues. The CDR3 DNA follows: TGTGCCAGCAGGAGGGGACAGGGGGGCACTGAAGCTTTCTTT. Encoded protein: CASRRGQGGTEAFF.

The rearrangement uses TRBV28 and TRBJ2-7; 10 nucleotides agree with TRBD1. The CDR3 contains 16 residues. Germline V gene data show CDR1 as MDHEN and CDR2 as SYDVKM. V gave up 6 bases and J gave up 4 bases; unmatched junction bases: 12. The CDR3 region has the DNA TGTGCCAGCAGGTCCGGGGCGGGACAGGGGATGTACGAGCAGTACTTC. It specifies CASRSGAGQGMYEQYF.

V and J are TRBV9 and TRBJ2-7; D uncertain. Between the trimmed V and J ends, which lost 4 bases and 0 bases, there was a span of 11 bases. The CDR3 extends over 14 amino acids. CDR1 and CDR2 (germline): SGDLS, YYNGEE. CDR3 amino acids: CASSHGRSSYEQYF. CDR3 bases: TGTGCCAGCAGCCACGGACGGAGCTCCTACGAGCAGTACTTC.

This chain links TRBV14 with TRBJ2-1; D not certain. Germline-derived CDR1 and CDR2 are SGHDN and FVKESK. The CDR3 has 14 amino acids. Deletions cut 1 base from V and 7 bases from J, with 11 bases between. CDR3 amino acids: CASSQGISTNEQFF. The CDR3 DNA sequence: TGTGCCAGCAGCCAAGGGATCAGCACGAATGAGCAGTTCTTC.